These T cell receptor beta chains were read from a single sample in a study of blood T cell repertoires in COVID-19. The assay was immunoSEQ multiplex PCR, and TCRdb's table has in-frame clones only and misses some. The repertoire has approximately 350,000 clones, about 93% of them found once; the top ten carry less than 3.5%. Sequencing was performed on peripheral blood. Receptors originate from a woman under 30 who had recovered from COVID-19. Each CDR3 is given with its conserved first and last residue. The D gene is left open where the match is weak. Some rows have no size entry. The others give once, few or many, or a class for an expanded clone.

size	D	V	J	DNA	CDR3
-	-	TRBV25-1	TRBJ1-2	TGTGCCAGCAGTGAACAGGGGAAGGGTGGCTACACCTTC	CASSEQGKGGYTF
-	TRBD2	TRBV6-2/TRBV6-3	TRBJ2-2	TGTGCCAGCAGTTACCCCCGGGCTAGCGGGAACACCGGGGAGCTGTTTTTT	CASSYPRASGNTGELFF
-	-	TRBV30	TRBJ1-1	TGTGCCTGGAGAAGGCCAGGCCTGAACACTGAAGCTTTCTTT	CAWRRPGLNTEAFF
once	TRBD2	TRBV27	TRBJ2-2	TGTGCCAGCAGTTTATCTCTAGCGGGAGGTACCGGGGAGCTGTTTTTT	CASSLSLAGGTGELFF
-	TRBD1	TRBV11-2	TRBJ1-1	TGTGCCAGCAGGCCATTTCTGGGTTGGAAGGGGGCACGGAACACTGAAGCTTTCTTT	CASRPFLGWKGARNTEAFF
-	-	TRBV13	TRBJ1-1	TGTGCCAGCAGCAGCCGTAACACTGAAGCTTTCTTT	CASSSRNTEAFF
-	TRBD1	TRBV27	TRBJ1-6	TGTGCCAGCAGTTCCCTGGCAGGGGGTGGTTATAATTCACCCCTCCACTTT	CASSSLAGGGYNSPLHF
-	-	TRBV7-2	TRBJ2-5	TGTGCCAGCAGTCCACTAGGTATAACAACCCGTGAGACCCAGTACTTC	CASSPLGITTRETQYF
-	TRBD1	TRBV6-2/TRBV6-3	TRBJ2-1	TGTGCCAGCAGCGACAGGGTAGGTCATGAGCAGTTCTTC	CASSDRVGHEQFF
-	TRBD2	TRBV7-8	TRBJ2-1	TGTGCCAGCAGCGGCGGGAGGATCTCCTACAATGAGCAGTTCTTC	CASSGGRISYNEQFF
-	-	TRBV21-1	TRBJ1-5	TGTGCCAGCAGCAATTGGGCGACAGGCGAGAATCAGCCCCAGCATTTT	CASSNWATGENQPQHF
-	-	TRBV30	TRBJ1-6	TGTGCCTGGAGTGTCACAGGGATAAATAATTCACCCCTCCACTTT	CAWSVTGINNSPLHF
-	TRBD2	TRBV15	TRBJ2-1	TGTGCCACCAGCAGAGTCGGAGCGGGAGTTAACGAGCAGTTCTTC	CATSRVGAGVNEQFF
-	TRBD1	TRBV5-4	TRBJ1-5	TGTGCCAGCAGCTGGGACCTGACAGGGAGTGAGAGCAATCAGCCCCAGCATTTT	CASSWDLTGSESNQPQHF
-	-	TRBV27	TRBJ2-4	TGTGCCAGCACCTCCCTAGCCAAAAACATTCAGTACTTC	CASTSLAKNIQYF
-	-	TRBV28	TRBJ1-5	TGTGCCAGCAGTCCTCGACCCGGGGTAAAGGGGGATCAGCCCCAGCATTTT	CASSPRPGVKGDQPQHF
-	-	TRBV11-3	TRBJ2-1	TGTGCCAGCAGCCCTAGAGGATCTGAGCAGTTCTTC	CASSPRGSEQFF
-	TRBD1	TRBV30	TRBJ1-5	TGTGCCTGGAGTGTAACAGGGGCCTACAATCAGCCCCAGCATTTT	CAWSVTGAYNQPQHF
-	-	TRBV7-9	TRBJ1-2	TGTGCCAGCAGCTCCTCAACCCTACTGACAGTTCGTTATGGCTACACCTTC	CASSSSTLLTVRYGYTF
-	TRBD2	TRBV27	TRBJ2-1	TGTGCCAGCACTTGGGTTGCGGGAGGGCCCTACAATGAGCAGTTCTTC	CASTWVAGGPYNEQFF
-	-	TRBV7-9	TRBJ1-1	TGTGCCAGCAGCTCTAGTGGGAGAGGTTTGAACACTGAAGCTTTCTTT	CASSSSGRGLNTEAFF
-	-	TRBV4-3	TRBJ2-3	TGCGCCAGCAGCCAAGATCGGTCTGGAGATACGCAGTATTTT	CASSQDRSGDTQYF
-	-	TRBV7-2	TRBJ2-3	TGTGCCAGCAGCTTAGGTCATAGCACAGATACGCAGTATTTT	CASSLGHSTDTQYF
-	-	TRBV15	TRBJ1-1	TGTGCCACCAGCAGAGATTTCGCGGGGCAGGCTGAAGCTTTCTTT	CATSRDFAGQAEAFF
-	-	TRBV25-1	TRBJ2-3	TGTGCCAGCAGTGAATATAGGGGCGGTAGCACAGATACGCAGTATTTT	CASSEYRGGSTDTQYF
-	TRBD2	TRBV7-2	TRBJ2-5	TGTGCCAGCAGCTCGCCGACTAGCGGGGAGGATCTAGAGACCCAGTACTTC	CASSSPTSGEDLETQYF
-	TRBD1	TRBV5-1	TRBJ1-4	TGCGCCAGCAGCTTGCCTGGACAGGGGAATGAAAAACTGTTTTTT	CASSLPGQGNEKLFF
-	TRBD1	TRBV6-2/TRBV6-3	TRBJ2-1	TGTGCCAGCAGCCAACGGACAGGGTGGAATGAGCAGTTCTTC	CASSQRTGWNEQFF
-	TRBD2	TRBV5-1	TRBJ2-5	TGCGCCAGCAGTATAACCGTAGCGGGAGGGTCGGAGACCCAGTACTTC	CASSITVAGGSETQYF
-	-	TRBV5-6	TRBJ1-1	TGTGCCAGCAGCCGGCGGGGAGCCACTGAAGCTTTCTTT	CASSRRGATEAFF
once	-	TRBV6-5	TRBJ1-2	TGTGCCAGCAGTCGACAGCAGAACTATGGCTACACCTTC	CASSRQQNYGYTF
-	-	TRBV4-1	TRBJ1-2	TGCGCCAGCAGCCAAAAAGTCGGCGGCAGGGACTATGGCTACACCTTC	CASSQKVGGRDYGYTF
-	TRBD2	TRBV19	TRBJ2-1	TGTGCCAGTAGTACCAGGACTAGCTTCTTCAATGAGCAGTTCTTC	CASSTRTSFFNEQFF
few	TRBD2	TRBV7-9	TRBJ2-2	TGTGCCAGCAGCCCGCGACAGGGTCTAGCGGGACTCACCGGGGAGCTGTTTTTT	CASSPRQGLAGLTGELFF
-	-	TRBV4-1	TRBJ1-1	TGCGCCAGCAGCCACCTTACTTGGGAGGGAGGTGGAGCTTTCTTT	CASSHLTWEGGGAFF
-	-	TRBV7-8	TRBJ2-1	TGTGCCAGCAGCCGCCGCCACTCCTCCTACAATGAGCAGTTCTTC	CASSRRHSSYNEQFF
-	-	TRBV18	TRBJ1-2	TGTGCCAGCTCACCAATACAGGCGGAAGGCTACACCTTC	CASSPIQAEGYTF
-	-	TRBV19	TRBJ2-3	TGTGCCAGTAGTATGGGGCCCCCACAGCCCACAGATACGCAGTATTTT	CASSMGPPQPTDTQYF
-	-	TRBV5-1	TRBJ1-1	TGCGCCAGCAGCTTGGACAGGGTGGCTGAAGCTTTCTTT	CASSLDRVAEAFF
-	TRBD2	TRBV4-1	TRBJ2-3	TGCGCCAGCAGCCAAAGTACTAGCGGGAGGGCAGTAGATACGCAGTATTTT	CASSQSTSGRAVDTQYF
-	-	TRBV2	TRBJ1-5	TGTGCCAGCAGTGAAATTTCCTATTTTAATCAGCCCCAGCATTTT	CASSEISYFNQPQHF
-	TRBD1	TRBV7-2	TRBJ1-1	TGTGCCAGCAGCAGACAGGGCGGCGTCACTGAAGCTTTCTTT	CASSRQGGVTEAFF
-	TRBD2	TRBV6-5	TRBJ2-3	TGTGCCAGCAGTAGCGGGAGACCTGATACGCAGTATTTT	CASSSGRPDTQYF
-	-	TRBV11-2	TRBJ2-1	TGTGCCAGCAGCTTGGCTAGCAATGAGCAGTTCTTC	CASSLASNEQFF
-	-	TRBV18	TRBJ1-5	TGTGCCAGCTCCCCAGGAGCGGGACACCAGCATTTT	CASSPGAGHQHF
-	-	TRBV24-1	TRBJ2-1	TGTGCCACCAGTGATTACATCGGCGGGGCCGGGGTTTACAATGAGCAGTTCTTC	CATSDYIGGAGVYNEQFF
-	TRBD2	TRBV7-2	TRBJ2-3	TGTGCCAGCAGCTCCCAGGGACTAGCGGGAGTCGGCACGCAGTATTTT	CASSSQGLAGVGTQYF
-	-	TRBV18	TRBJ1-2	TGTGCCAGCTCACCCCGCTCGGAGGGTGGCTACACCTTC	CASSPRSEGGYTF
-	-	TRBV5-6	TRBJ2-1	TGTGCCAGCAGCTTGGGAGGGAGAGTCGGGGAGCAGTTCTTC	CASSLGGRVGEQFF
-	TRBD1	TRBV3-1/TRBV3-2	TRBJ1-1	TGTGCCAGCAGCCGGACAGGGCTAGGCACTGAAGCTTTCTTT	CASSRTGLGTEAFF